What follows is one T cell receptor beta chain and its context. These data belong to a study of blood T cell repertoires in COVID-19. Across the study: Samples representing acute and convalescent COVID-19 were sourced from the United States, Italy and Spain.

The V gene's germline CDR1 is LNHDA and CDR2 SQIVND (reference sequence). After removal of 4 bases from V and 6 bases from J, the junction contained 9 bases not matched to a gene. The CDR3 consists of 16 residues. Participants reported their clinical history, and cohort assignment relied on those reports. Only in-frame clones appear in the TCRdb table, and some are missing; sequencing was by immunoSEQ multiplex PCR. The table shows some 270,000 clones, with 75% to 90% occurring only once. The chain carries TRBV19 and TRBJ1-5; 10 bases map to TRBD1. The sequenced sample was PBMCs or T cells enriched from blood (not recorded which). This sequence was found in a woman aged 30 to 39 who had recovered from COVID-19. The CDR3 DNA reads TGTGCCAGTAGTACCTACGGGACAGGGGTCCGTCAGCCCCAGCATTTT. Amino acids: CASSTYGTGVRQPQHF.